The clone carrying this T cell receptor beta chain was seen many times. Germline V gene sequence: CDR1 SGHNT, CDR2 YYREEE (reference sequence). The CDR3 totals 15 residues. V lost 3 bases, J lost 4 bases, and 5 bases stayed unmatched. During its preparation, the TCRbeta library received unique molecular identifiers. TCRdb reprocessed the PCR reads with MiXCR, giving one entry per CDR3 protein. The table lists over 200,000 distinct CDR3 sequences, 9.5% to 13% of them singletons. The data belong to a study of T-cell reconstitution after alpha-beta-depleted transplantation in children. The rearrangement joins TRBV5-4 to TRBJ2-3, with 10 nucleotides matching TRBD1. The source was PBMCs, collected before TCRalphabeta/CD19-depleted stem cell transplant. This receptor was taken from a child under two years old with acute myeloid leukemia, due to receive a stem cell transplant. CDR3 sequence (DNA): TGTGCCAGCAGCTCGACAGGGGGCAAGGCAGATACGCAGTATTTT. It yields the protein CASSSTGGKADTQYF.